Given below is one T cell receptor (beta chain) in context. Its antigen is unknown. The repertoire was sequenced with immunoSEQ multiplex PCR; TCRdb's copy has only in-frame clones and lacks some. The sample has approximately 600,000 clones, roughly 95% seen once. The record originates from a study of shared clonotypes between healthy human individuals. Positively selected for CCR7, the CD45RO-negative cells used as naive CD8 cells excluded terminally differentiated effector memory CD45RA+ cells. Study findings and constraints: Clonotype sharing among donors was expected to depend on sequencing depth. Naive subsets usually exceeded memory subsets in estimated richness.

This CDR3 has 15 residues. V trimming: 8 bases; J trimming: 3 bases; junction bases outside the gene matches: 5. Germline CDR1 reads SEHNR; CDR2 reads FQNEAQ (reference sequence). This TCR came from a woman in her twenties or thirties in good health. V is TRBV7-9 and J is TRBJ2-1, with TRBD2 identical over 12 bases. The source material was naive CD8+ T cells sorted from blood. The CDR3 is CASDSTSGSYNEQFF. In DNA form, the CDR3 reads TGTGCCAGCGACTCGACTAGCGGGAGCTACAATGAGCAGTTCTTC.